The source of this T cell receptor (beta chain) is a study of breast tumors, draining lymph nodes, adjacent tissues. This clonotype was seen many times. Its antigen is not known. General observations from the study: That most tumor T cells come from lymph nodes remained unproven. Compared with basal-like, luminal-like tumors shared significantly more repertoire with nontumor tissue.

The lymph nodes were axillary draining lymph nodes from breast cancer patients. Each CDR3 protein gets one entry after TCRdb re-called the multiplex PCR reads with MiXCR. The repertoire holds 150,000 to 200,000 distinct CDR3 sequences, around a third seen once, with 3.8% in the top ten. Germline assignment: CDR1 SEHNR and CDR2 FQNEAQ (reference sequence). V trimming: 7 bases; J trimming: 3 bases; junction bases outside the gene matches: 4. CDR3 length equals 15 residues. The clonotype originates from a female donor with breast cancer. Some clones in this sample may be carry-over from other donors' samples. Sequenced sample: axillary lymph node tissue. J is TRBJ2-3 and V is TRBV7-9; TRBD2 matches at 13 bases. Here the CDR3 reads CASKLLAGGTDTQYF. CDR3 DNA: TGTGCCAGCAAGTTACTAGCGGGGGGGACAGATACGCAGTATTTT.